This T cell receptor (beta chain) was captured in a study of blood T cells in healthy people across ages. This clonotype was recorded a few times. With a J-beta primer mix and a sample-barcoded 5' primer, a second PCR ran about 7 to 11 cycles. TCRdb re-analysed the 5' RACE reads in MiXCR, keeping a single row per CDR3 protein. The sample consists of about 1.8 million distinct CDR3 sequences, approximately 50% of them appearing once. CDR1 and CDR2 from the germline V gene are DFQATT and SNEGSKA (reference sequence). Trimming removed 5 bases from V and 0 bases from J; junction bases left unmatched: 6. This CDR3 spans 14 amino acids.

The clonotype was recovered from a woman aged 40 to 55 in good health. The gene calls are TRBV20-1 and TRBJ2-7, with TRBD1 identical over 8 bases. The sequenced sample consisted of blood. The CDR3, as DNA: TGCAGTGCTCTAGGGACAGGCAGCTCCTACGAGCAGTACTTC. Protein: CSALGTGSSYEQYF.